The 22 T cell receptor beta chains given below trace back to one sample, sequenced in a study of T and B cells in COVID-19 patients. TRB was amplified from approximately 250-480 ng of blood genomic DNA. Multiplex PCR with BIOMED2 TRB-A/B primer pools amplified TRB rearrangements. TCRdb itself ran the multiplex PCR reads through MiXCR, one entry per CDR3 protein. The sample records about 12,000 distinct CDR3 sequences, 25% to 30% being singletons. The sequenced sample was blood. These receptors all come from a human donor who had recovered from COVID-19.

This clonotype was recorded many times. The chain combines TRBV27 with TRBJ1-1, with D perhaps TRBD1 (5 bases). The CDR3 length is 14 residues. V was pared by 6 bases and J by 0 bases, with 11 bases between. Germline lookup yields CDR1 MNHEY and CDR2 SMNVEV (reference sequence). CDR3 sequence reads: CASRIQGVNTEAFF. CDR3 bases: TGTGCCAGCAGGATACAAGGGGTGAACACTGAAGCTTTCTTT.

This clonotype was counted a few times. The chain joins TRBV12-3 or TRBV12-4 to TRBJ2-2; D is possibly TRBD1 or TRBD2 (6 bases each). V gave up 7 bases and J gave up 7 bases, with 13 bases separating them. The CDR3 extends over 13 amino acids. CDR3 in DNA: TGTGCCAGCAAGGGGGGATGGGGCGGGGAGCTGTTTTTT. Its translation is CASKGGWGGELFF.

The chain links TRBV5-1 to TRBJ2-5; 10 bases are a match to TRBD1. Germline CDR1 is SGHRS and CDR2 is YFSETQ. Trimming took 4 bases from V and 5 from J; bases not matched to a gene: 11. The CDR3 has 16 residues. The CDR3 sequence: CASSPTPMGQGETQYF. The CDR3 DNA is TGCGCCAGCAGCCCCACTCCCATGGGACAGGGGGAGACCCAGTACTTC.

Only a few counts were recorded for this clonotype. The V and J genes are TRBV7-2 and TRBJ2-7; 7 nucleotides align to TRBD1. The CDR3 spans 14 residues. Unmatched junction bases numbered 6, after V lost 5 bases and J lost 2 bases. The germline V gene encodes CDR1 SGHTA and CDR2 FQGNSA. The CDR3 spells CASSARTGAYEQYF. The CDR3 DNA reads TGTGCCAGCAGCGCCCGGACAGGAGCCTACGAGCAGTACTTC.

This clonotype was found a few times. The chain couples TRBV5-5 to TRBJ1-4, with 7 positions matching TRBD1. The V gene end was trimmed by 2 bases and the J gene end by 2 bases; junction bases not matched to a gene: 6. Germline CDR1 SGHKS, CDR2 YYEKEE (reference sequence). CDR3 length: 16 amino acids. CDR3 nucleotide sequence: TGTGCCAGCAGCTTCAGACAGGGAAGGACTAATGAAAAACTGTTTTTT. Its protein product is CASSFRQGRTNEKLFF.

This clonotype is medium-sized (0.01 to 0.1%). V gene TRBV6-6 combines with J gene TRBJ2-2; TRBD1 is a possible D gene (6 bases). Germline CDR1 is MNHNY and CDR2 is SVGAGI (reference sequence). V lost 2 bases and J lost 4, with 11 bases in between. The CDR3 runs to 15 residues. This chain's CDR3 is CASSYDRSLTGELFF. In DNA, the CDR3 is TGTGCCAGCAGTTACGACAGGAGCCTCACCGGGGAGCTGTTTTTT.

This clonotype was seen more than once but under ten times. V usage is TRBV27 and J usage is TRBJ1-2; a possible D gene is TRBD1 (5 bases). Trimming took 7 bases from V and 6 from J, leaving 9 bases between them. This CDR3 has 11 residues. Germline lookup yields CDR1 MNHEY and CDR2 SMNVEV (reference sequence). This CDR3 reads CASNSGHGYTF. CDR3 nucleotides: TGTGCCAGCAACTCAGGGCATGGCTACACCTTC.

Within the sample, this clonotype is medium-sized (0.01 to 0.1%). The chain has TRBV19 and TRBJ2-6; D unresolved. Germline V gene sequence: CDR1 LNHDA, CDR2 SQIVND (reference sequence). The CDR3 spans 14 residues. Trimming cost V 5 bases and J 0 bases, with 5 bases left between them. CDR3 nucleotides: TGTGCCAGTAGTGGAGACTCTGGGGCCAACGTCCTGACTTTC. Protein: CASSGDSGANVLTF.

The table lists this clonotype with many counts. The chain couples TRBV19 to TRBJ1-5; D is unclear. The V end lost 4 bases, the J end lost 5 bases, and 18 bases lay between the germline ends. The CDR3 loop spans 16 amino acids. Germline V CDR1 and CDR2: LNHDA, SQIVND (reference sequence). CDR3 sequence: CASSSLARRWDQPQHF. CDR3 bases: TGTGCCAGTAGTAGCCTGGCCAGGCGGTGGGATCAGCCCCAGCATTTT.

In the case of this clonotype: An end of the junction does not agree with germline; a read error may underlie this. J is TRBJ1-2 and V is TRBV6-5; D unresolved. Germline CDR1 MNHEY, CDR2 SVGAGI. The CDR3 extends over 15 amino acids. CDR3 in DNA: TGTGCCAGCAGTTACTCCGGACTAGTCACCGGGGAGCTGTACTTC. Its translation: CASSYSGLVTGELYF.

In DNA form, the CDR3 reads TGTGCCAGCTCACCAGGACAGCTCCAGAACACCGGGGAGCTGTTTTTT. Amino acids: CASSPGQLQNTGELFF. V and J are TRBV18 and TRBJ2-2, with D tentatively TRBD1 (6 bases). V lost 2 bases to trimming and J lost 1 base, with 11 bases between them. Per germline, CDR1 KGHSH and CDR2 LQKENI. The CDR3 sequence is 16 residues long.

This clonotype was seen more than once but under ten times. The J gene is TRBJ1-2, the V gene TRBV6-5, with 9 bases aligning to TRBD1. J lost 4 bases, V lost 6 bases, and 6 bases had no gene match. There are 14 residues in the CDR3. Germline V lookup: CDR1 MNHEY, CDR2 SVGAGI. CDR3 amino acids: CASRSGQGGYGYTF. The CDR3 DNA sequence: TGTGCCAGCAGATCGGGACAGGGCGGCTATGGCTACACCTTC.

There are a few counts of this clonotype. This chain links TRBV18 with TRBJ1-2, with 9 bases identical to TRBD1. CDR3 length: 16 amino acids. J was trimmed by 4 bases and V by 3 bases; bases with no gene match: 9. CDR1 is KGHSH and CDR2 is LQKENI in the germline V gene. CDR3 DNA sequence: TGTGCCAGCTCACCGCAACCGGGACAGGGTCCCTATGGCTACACCTTC. Amino acids: CASSPQPGQGPYGYTF. Looking up the rest from reference TRBV18 and TRBJ1-2 gives the full variable domain: NAGVMQNPRHLVRRRGQEARLRCSPMKGHSHVYWYRQLPEEGLKFMVYLQKENIIDESGMPKERFSAEFPKEGPSILRIQQVVRGDSAAYFCASSPQPGQGPYGYTFGSGTRLTVV.

The V call is TRBV5-4, the J call TRBJ2-7, with 8 positions matching TRBD1. Germline loops: CDR1 SGHNT, CDR2 YYREEE (reference sequence). V shed 3 bases, J shed 2 bases, and the junction held 10 bases outside the gene matches. CDR3 length: 16 amino acids. The CDR3 here is CASSWGDRGPPYEQYF. CDR3 coding DNA: TGTGCCAGCAGCTGGGGAGACAGGGGCCCTCCCTACGAGCAGTACTTC.

V usage is TRBV6-2 or TRBV6-3 and J usage is TRBJ2-1; TRBD2 matches at 11 bases. Unmatched junction bases numbered 11, after V lost 9 bases and J lost 10 bases. CDR1 is MNHEY and CDR2 is SVGEGT in the germline V gene. This CDR3 has 14 residues. The CDR3 region is CASIAGGPPSEQFF. Here the CDR3 DNA reads TGTGCCAGTATAGCGGGAGGGCCCCCATCCGAGCAGTTCTTC.

The chain uses TRBV6-1 and TRBJ1-2; D possibly corresponds to TRBD1 (5 bases). This CDR3 is 14 amino acids long. Germline-derived CDR1 and CDR2 are MNHNS and SASEGT. Trimming pared 3 bases from V and 3 bases from J, leaving 11 bases between. This CDR3 reads CASSESGMDYGYTF. In DNA form, the CDR3 reads TGTGCCAGCAGTGAGTCAGGGATGGACTATGGCTACACCTTC.

The CDR3 DNA reads TGTGCCAGCAGTTTAGGGGACAACTATGGCTACACCTTC. It encodes CASSLGDNYGYTF. The chain joins TRBV12-3 or TRBV12-4 to TRBJ1-2, with D possibly matching TRBD1 (5 bases). The V gene lost 1 base and the J gene lost 2 bases, with 5 bases spanning the gap. The CDR3 spans 13 residues.

The table lists this clonotype with a few counts. In DNA, the CDR3 is TGTGCCGTCTCAGGCAGGGGGAAAGATACGCAGTATTTT. Its protein is CAVSGRGKDTQYF. V usage is TRBV12-3 or TRBV12-4 and J usage is TRBJ2-3, with 7 bases identical to TRBD1. This CDR3 has 13 residues. Losses at the gene ends were 11 bases for V and 5 bases for J; bases not matched to a gene: 10.

Many counts were recorded for this clonotype. The chain employs TRBV19 and TRBJ1-1; D remains ambiguous. From germline, CDR1 is LNHDA and CDR2 SQIVND (reference sequence). This CDR3 has 13 residues. The germline V and J ends were trimmed by 5 bases and 9 bases, with 16 bases remaining between them. In DNA, the CDR3 is TGTGCCAGTAGTGACCTAGGGCGAGGGCAAGCTTTCTTT. Translation gives CASSDLGRGQAFF.

The V and J genes are TRBV30 and TRBJ2-5, with D perhaps TRBD1 (5 bases). Germline V gene sequence: CDR1 GTSNPN, CDR2 SVGIG (reference sequence). CDR3 length: 15 amino acids. The V end was cut by 3 bases, the J end by 5 bases, with 19 bases between. The CDR3 DNA reads TGTGCCTGGAGGAAGGGAAGCCAGGGAAGGGAGACCCAGTACTTC. The encoded protein is CAWRKGSQGRETQYF.

The rearrangement uses TRBV6-2 or TRBV6-3 and TRBJ2-1; the match to TRBD2 covers 7 bases. J lost 0 bases, V lost 0 bases, and 11 bases had no gene match. The CDR3 has 19 amino acids. Per the germline V gene, CDR1 is MNHEY and CDR2 is SVGEGT. CDR3 DNA: TGTGCCAGCAGTTACTCGCGGGTCACTAGCGCCAGCTCCTACAATGAGCAGTTCTTC. Protein product: CASSYSRVTSASSYNEQFF.

This clonotype was found a few times. The gene calls are TRBV7-6 and TRBJ2-1, with 12 positions matching TRBD2. After removal of 2 bases from V and 0 bases from J, the junction contained 11 bases not matched to a gene. The V gene's germline CDR1 is SGHVS and CDR2 FNYEAQ. This CDR3 region has 20 residues. CDR3 bases: TGTGCCAGCAGCTTAACTAGCGGGAGGAGGGGGGCCAGCTCCTACAATGAGCAGTTCTTC. This encodes CASSLTSGRRGASSYNEQFF.